The T cell receptor (beta chain) described here comes from a study of CD4 T cells in relation to SARS-CoV-2 and coronaviruses. The unexposed donors gave CD4+ T cells in about 2010-2018, prior to COVID-19. The cells were cultured for 10 days before CD4+ T cells were isolated. As for this clone: Its antigen remains unknown.

Germline V lookup: CDR1 ENHRY, CDR2 SYGVKD. V shed 3 bases and J shed 0 bases, with 15 bases lying between them. The CDR3 has 16 residues. Method: immunoSEQ multiplex PCR; TCRdb's copy keeps in-frame clones and lacks some. In the table there are 10,000 or so clones, around 83% of which are singletons. The sequence derives from a human donor in good health. The chain links TRBV10-3 to TRBJ2-7; D unclear. Sequencing input: CD4+ T cells from PBMCs, cultured in vitro. The CDR3 DNA sequence: TGTGCCATCAGTGACGTAGGGCGCTCGAGCTCCTACGAGCAGTACTTC. The encoded protein is CAISDVGRSSSYEQYF.